One and the same sample provided the 30 T cell receptor beta chains below, sequenced in a study of CD8+CD57+ T cells in acquired aplastic anemia. Researchers used genomic DNA as the template to profile TCR beta VDJ and CDR3. TCRdb reanalysed the reads using MiXCR and keeps one entry per CDR3 protein. The sample lists roughly 500,000 distinct CDR3 sequences, around 30% occurring once. Those patients picked for sequencing had displayed CD8+CD57+ cell expansion on flow cytometry. The sample comprised sorted CD4+, CD8+, or CD8+CD57+ T cells (not recorded which) from PBMCs. The receptors here all came from a human donor with aplastic anemia.

This clonotype was recorded many times. The chain couples TRBV19 to TRBJ1-6; tentative D call: TRBD1 (5 bases). Per the germline V gene, CDR1 is LNHDA and CDR2 is SQIVND (reference sequence). V dropped 5 bases and J dropped 10 bases, with 15 bases sitting between them. The CDR3 spans 14 residues. In DNA, the CDR3 is TGTGCCAGTAGTTCTGGGGGACCCAACTCACCCCTCCACTTT. Residues: CASSSGGPNSPLHF.

This clonotype was detected a few times. The chain uses TRBV20-1 and TRBJ1-1; perhaps TRBD1 as D (6 bases). V was shortened by 4 bases and J by 11 bases, with 20 bases between the two germline ends. There are 13 residues in the CDR3. The V gene's germline CDR1 is DFQATT and CDR2 SNEGSKA (reference sequence). CDR3 DNA: TGCAGTGCTATCCCGAAAAGTACAGGGAACGCTTTCTTT. This translates into CSAIPKSTGNAFF.

Regarding this clonotype: At one end, the junction sequence differs from germline, possibly due to a read error. The chain is built from TRBV2 and TRBJ1-6; D is unclear. CDR1 and CDR2 from the germline V gene are SNHLY and FYNNEI. This CDR3 has 15 amino acids. CDR3 DNA: TGTGCCGGCAGTTACAATCGCGGCTATAATTCACCCCTCCACTTT. Its protein product is CAGSYNRGYNSPLHF.

The CDR3 DNA follows: TGTGCCAGCAGCTCCAACCCCCTGGTGGCTGATACGCAGTATTTT. Residues: CASSSNPLVADTQYF. V usage is TRBV11-1 and J usage is TRBJ2-3; D call uncertain. CDR3 length: 15 residues. Trimming stripped 4 bases from V and 6 bases from J, with 17 bases between. Germline CDR1 and CDR2: SGHAT and FQDESV (reference sequence).

This clonotype was seen many times. V gene TRBV19 combines with J gene TRBJ1-1; tentatively, D is TRBD1 (5 bases). The germline V gene encodes CDR1 LNHDA and CDR2 SQIVND (reference sequence). This CDR3 contains 10 residues. Trimming removed 9 bases from V and 11 bases from J, with 13 bases in between. In DNA, the CDR3 is TGTGCCAGCTGGGGGGAGGAGGCTTTCTTT. Its translation: CASWGEEAFF.

The genes are TRBV11-2 and TRBJ2-2, with TRBD1 as a possible D gene (6 bases). Germline CDR1 SGHAT, CDR2 FQNNGV. CDR3 length equals 16 residues. Between the trimmed V and J ends, which lost 2 bases and 0 bases, there was a span of 10 bases. DNA of the CDR3: TGTGCCAGCAGCTTAAGGCAGGGGACGAACACCGGGGAGCTGTTTTTT. It yields the protein CASSLRQGTNTGELFF.

The chain uses TRBV19 and TRBJ2-7, with 9 nucleotides matching TRBD1. CDR3 length: 14 residues. Germline V CDR1 and CDR2: LNHDA, SQIVND (reference sequence). J lost 6 bases, V lost 1 base, and 4 bases had no gene match. For the CDR3, the DNA is TGTGCCAGTAGTATAGGAACAGGGGGCAGCGAGCAGTACTTC. Translation: CASSIGTGGSEQYF.

This clonotype was counted at least ten times. The V and J genes are TRBV19 and TRBJ1-5; D possibly corresponds to TRBD1 (6 bases). The germline V gene has CDR1 LNHDA and CDR2 SQIVND (reference sequence). The CDR3 contains 14 residues. Trimming pared 4 bases from V and 1 base from J, leaving 8 bases between. The CDR3 is CASSTGVSNQPQHF. CDR3 in DNA: TGTGCCAGTAGTACAGGGGTAAGCAATCAGCCCCAGCATTTT.

This clonotype appeared many times. The chain joins TRBV29-1 to TRBJ2-7; D might be TRBD1 or TRBD2, each matching 5 bases. Germline CDR1 SQVTM, CDR2 ANQGSEA. CDR3 length: 14 residues. V gave up 6 bases and J gave up 5 bases, with 20 bases separating them. The CDR3 reads CSVPGRRGTDEQYF. The CDR3 DNA reads TGCAGCGTACCAGGTCGTCGGGGCACAGACGAGCAGTACTTC.

V gene TRBV29-1 combines with J gene TRBJ2-1, with 8 bases that match TRBD2. V trimming: 7 bases; J trimming: 10 bases; junction bases outside the gene matches: 12. Germline lookup yields CDR1 SQVTM and CDR2 ANQGSEA. The CDR3 runs to 13 residues. CDR3: CSGKGTSPGEQFF. The CDR3 region has the DNA TGCAGCGGGAAGGGGACTAGTCCCGGGGAGCAGTTCTTC.

This clonotype was found many times. V usage is TRBV15 and J usage is TRBJ2-1, with a possible D match to TRBD2 (5 bases). Per germline, CDR1 LNHNV and CDR2 YYDKDF (reference sequence). Trimming shortened V by 5 bases and J by 4 bases, and 9 bases separated the two germline ends. The CDR3 is 13 amino acids. CDR3 nucleotide sequence: TGTGCCACCAGCGGAGCGGTTTACAATGAGCAGTTCTTC. Amino acids: CATSGAVYNEQFF. Variable domain in full (rest from reference TRBV15 and TRBJ2-1): DAMVIQNPRYQVTQFGKPVTLSCSQTLNHNVMYWYQQKSSQAPKLLFHYYDKDFNNEADTPDNFQSRRPNTSFCFLDIRSPGLGDTAMYLCATSGAVYNEQFFGPGTRLTVL.

V and J are TRBV10-2 and TRBJ2-5; D tentatively reads TRBD1 or TRBD2 (5 bases each). V lost 2 bases and J 1 base, leaving 14 bases between the germline ends. Germline loops: CDR1 WSHSY, CDR2 SAAADI. This CDR3 is 16 amino acids long. The CDR3: CASSEGGVTVQETQYF. As DNA, the CDR3 is TGCGCCAGCAGTGAGGGGGGTGTCACCGTCCAAGAGACCCAGTACTTC.

This sequence joins TRBV30 and TRBJ1-1, with D possibly matching TRBD1 (5 bases). In germline, CDR1 is GTSNPN, CDR2 SVGIG (reference sequence). Between the trimmed V and J ends, which lost 5 bases and 0 bases, there was a span of 19 bases. This CDR3 has 16 residues. The CDR3 bases are TGTGCCTGGGGGACCGGGACGGCACTCATGAACACTGAAGCTTTCTTT. It encodes CAWGTGTALMNTEAFF.

This clonotype was found many times. V and J are TRBV9 and TRBJ2-3; tentatively, D is TRBD1 (6 bases). The CDR3 has 14 amino acids. The V and J ends lost 0 bases and 6 bases respectively, with 11 bases between them. Germline-derived CDR1 and CDR2 are SGDLS and YYNGEE. CDR3 coding DNA: TGTGCCAGCAGCGTAGGGCCAGGGGAGGATACGCAGTATTTT. This gives the protein CASSVGPGEDTQYF.

This chain connects TRBV20-1 to TRBJ2-1; the D gene is possibly TRBD2 (5 bases). The CDR3 sequence is 14 residues long. The V end was cut by 3 bases, the J end by 0 bases, with 9 bases between. Looked up from germline, CDR1 is DFQATT and CDR2 is SNEGSKA (reference sequence). CDR3 in DNA: TGCAGTGCTAGGACGGGGAACTCCTACAATGAGCAGTTCTTC. Translation gives CSARTGNSYNEQFF.

Notes on this clonotype: Mismatch with germline at one junction end may stem from a read error. V and J are TRBV7-3 and TRBJ2-7; TRBD2 matches at 7 bases. The germline V gene has CDR1 SGHTA and CDR2 FQGTGA. The CDR3 is 12 amino acids. The CDR3 is CASSSAGYEQYF. CDR3 coding DNA: TGCGCCAGCAGCTCAGCGGGGTACGAGCAGTACTTC.

A few counts support this clonotype. This chain connects TRBV5-4 to TRBJ1-6, with 9 bases matching TRBD1. The V gene end was trimmed by 3 bases and the J gene end by 13 bases; junction bases not matched to a gene: 20. Per the germline V gene, CDR1 is SGHNT and CDR2 is YYREEE (reference sequence). The CDR3 is 18 amino acids. CDR3 loop: CASSSPDWTGAVSSPLHF. The CDR3 DNA sequence: TGTGCCAGCAGCTCCCCAGACTGGACAGGGGCCGTCTCGTCGCCCCTCCACTTT.

The V and J genes are TRBV7-8 and TRBJ2-1; D gene unclear. The CDR3 length is 15 residues. V dropped 2 bases and J dropped 0 bases, with 8 bases sitting between them. CDR1 is SGHVS and CDR2 is FQNEAQ in the germline V gene. The CDR3 region has the DNA TGTGCCAGCAGCTTAAGGGTAACCTCCTACAATGAGCAGTTCTTC. It is translated as CASSLRVTSYNEQFF.

Points on this clonotype: A single base separates this from a much larger clone, so it may be a read error. The chain employs TRBV7-9 and TRBJ2-7; D gene unclear. CDR3 length: 12 residues. V was clipped by 5 bases and J by 7 bases, with 12 bases between them. CDR1 is SEHNR, CDR2 FQNEAQ, per germline (reference sequence). The CDR3 nucleotides are TGTGCCAGCAGCCAAGCCACGGATGAGCAGTACTTC. Translating it yields CASSQATDEQYF.

The rearrangement links TRBV15 to TRBJ1-2; 7 bases fit TRBD1. The V and J ends lost 2 bases and 4 bases, in that order; junction bases with no gene match: 4. This CDR3 is 14 amino acids long. Germline CDR1 is LNHNV and CDR2 is YYDKDF (reference sequence). The DNA for the CDR3 is TGTGCCACCAGCAGACAGGGGGGGGCCTATGGCTACACCTTC. It yields the protein CATSRQGGAYGYTF.

This clonotype was recorded at least ten times. The chain employs TRBV2 and TRBJ1-6; TRBD1 might be the D (6 bases). The CDR3 totals 14 residues. The V end lost 8 bases, the J end lost 13 bases, and 21 bases lay between the germline ends. Germline loops: CDR1 SNHLY, CDR2 FYNNEI. The CDR3 reads CASFLDRLFSPLHF. CDR3 sequence (DNA): TGTGCCAGCTTCCTGGACAGATTATTCTCGCCCCTCCACTTT.

On this clonotype: One base away lies a much larger clone, so this may be a sequencing read error. The V gene is TRBV9, the J gene TRBJ2-7; the D is unclear. Germline loops: CDR1 SGDLS, CDR2 YYNGEE. The CDR3 sequence is 15 residues long. CDR3 in DNA: TGTGCCCGCAGCTTGGTTAGAATACCCTCCTACGAGCAGTACTTC. Protein sequence: CARSLVRIPSYEQYF.

Many counts were recorded for this clonotype. The rearrangement joins TRBV7-6 to TRBJ2-7; D unclear. Germline V CDR1 and CDR2: SGHVS, FNYEAQ. The CDR3 runs to 14 residues. V was cut by 2 bases and J by 1 base, with 9 bases left in between. The CDR3 DNA is TGTGCCAGCAGCTTAAACCTGGGGTCCTACGAGCAGTACTTC. It specifies CASSLNLGSYEQYF.

The genes are TRBV2 and TRBJ1-1; D ambiguous. The CDR3 extends over 15 amino acids. V lost 4 bases, J lost 0 bases, and 12 bases lay in between. Germline-derived CDR1 and CDR2 are SNHLY and FYNNEI. This chain's CDR3 is CASSGPLILNTEAFF. Here the CDR3 DNA reads TGTGCCAGCAGTGGCCCCTTAATCCTGAACACTGAAGCTTTCTTT.

This clonotype was counted at least ten times. This chain connects TRBV20-1 to TRBJ1-2; D perhaps matches TRBD1 (6 bases). V lost 5 bases to trimming and J lost 8 bases, with 18 bases between them. The CDR3 is 13 amino acids. Germline lookup yields CDR1 DFQATT and CDR2 SNEGSKA (reference sequence). CDR3 protein: CSAHQRGAGGYTF. The CDR3 coding sequence is TGCAGTGCTCACCAACGGGGGGCAGGCGGCTACACCTTC.

This clonotype has at least ten counts. This chain joins TRBV29-1 and TRBJ1-2; tentatively, D is TRBD1 (5 bases). Germline V gives CDR1 SQVTM, CDR2 ANQGSEA. Trimming removed 3 bases at V and 7 bases at J, with 9 bases between. CDR3 length: 11 residues. DNA of the CDR3: TGCAGCGTTGAGGGGGACCGTGGCTACACCTTC. It codes for CSVEGDRGYTF.

CDR3 sequence reads: CASSLGAGNPYNEQFF. CDR3 bases: TGTGCCAGCAGCTTGGGTGCAGGGAACCCCTACAATGAGCAGTTCTTC. The chain uses TRBV25-1 and TRBJ2-1, with TRBD1 as a possible D gene (5 bases). This CDR3 is 16 amino acids long. V was shortened by 6 bases and J by 2 bases, with 17 bases between the two germline ends. Germline V gives CDR1 MGHDK, CDR2 SYGVNS.

In its sample, this clonotype was seen many times. V gene TRBV7-2 combines with J gene TRBJ1-1; 8 nucleotides agree with TRBD1. Per the germline V gene, CDR1 is SGHTA and CDR2 is FQGNSA. With V trimmed by 7 bases and J by 5 bases, 6 bases remained unmatched. The CDR3 totals 13 residues. CDR3 loop: CASNRDRRTEAFF. CDR3 coding DNA: TGTGCCAGCAACCGGGACAGGAGGACTGAAGCTTTCTTT.

In its sample, this clonotype was seen many times. V gene TRBV19 combines with J gene TRBJ1-3; 8 nucleotides agree with TRBD1. This CDR3 is built from 13 residues. After removal of 7 bases from V and 14 bases from J, the junction contained 13 bases not matched to a gene. Germline assignment: CDR1 LNHDA and CDR2 SQIVND (reference sequence). The CDR3 sequence: CASKMFAGTGVYF. CDR3 in DNA: TGTGCCAGTAAGATGTTTGCCGGGACAGGCGTATATTTT.

This clonotype was recorded at least ten times. The chain combines TRBV14 with TRBJ2-3; D is unresolved. Germline CDR1 and CDR2: SGHDN and FVKESK. There are 10 residues in the CDR3. V lost 9 bases and J 2 bases, leaving 3 bases between the germline ends. The CDR3 protein is CARLTDTQYF. The CDR3 coding sequence is TGTGCCAGACTCACAGATACGCAGTATTTT.